The T cell receptor beta chain described here comes from a study of T-cell reconstitution after alpha-beta-depleted transplantation in children. Unique molecular identifiers were used to barcode this TCRbeta library. TCRdb redid the calling of the PCR reads with MiXCR, one entry per CDR3 protein. The profile shows hundreds of thousands of distinct CDR3 sequences, 10% to 13% of them singletons. V lost 5 bases and J lost 0; bases outside the gene matches: 6. This CDR3 has 16 residues. Germline assignment: CDR1 LNHDA and CDR2 SQIVND (reference sequence). This clonotype was detected ten times or more. Source: PBMCs, taken before TCRalphabeta/CD19-depleted stem cell transplant. J is TRBJ2-1 and V is TRBV19; the match to TRBD2 covers 8 bases. The sequence came from a child aged 2-15 years with inherited bone marrow failure, due to receive a stem cell transplant. CDR3 nucleotides: TGTGCCAGTAGTTTGGGCGGGAGGAGCTCCTACAATGAGCAGTTCTTC. It is translated as CASSLGGRSSYNEQFF.